One and the same sample provided the 30 T cell receptor beta chains below, sequenced in a study of molecular identifiers for immune sequencing clone quantification. TCRdb re-analysed the PCR reads in MiXCR, keeping a single row per CDR3 protein. The sample yields a few hundred thousand distinct CDR3 sequences, about 23% seen once. Sequenced material: naive CD8+ T cells from blood, with Jurkat cell RNA spiked in. Specified subset: FACS-sorted CD8+CD4-CCR7+CD45RA+ naive T cells. The source of these receptors is a human donor in good health. Some libraries in this study had Jurkat cell RNA spiked in.

About this clonotype itself: This clone may be a read error of a much larger clone one base away. CDR3 sequence (DNA): TGCAGCGTTGGAGGGATGGGCACTGAAGCTTTCTTT. This sequence encodes CSVGGMGTEAFF. The chain is built from TRBV29-1 and TRBJ1-1; D gene ambiguous. This CDR3 spans 12 amino acids. Trimming took 4 bases from V and 4 from J, leaving 10 bases between them. CDR1 is SQVTM and CDR2 is ANQGSEA in the germline V gene.

The CDR3 loop is CASSYFGDSYEQYF. CDR3 DNA sequence: TGTGCCAGCAGTTACTTTGGGGATAGCTACGAGCAGTACTTC. The chain links TRBV6-5 to TRBJ2-7, with D uncertain. Between the trimmed V and J ends, which lost 1 base and 3 bases, there was a span of 10 bases. Looked up from germline, CDR1 is MNHEY and CDR2 is SVGAGI. This CDR3 contains 14 residues.

This chain joins TRBV7-8 and TRBJ2-6; D not resolved. There are 15 residues in the CDR3. V was trimmed by 5 bases and J by 0 bases, leaving 8 bases between them. CDR1 and CDR2 (germline): SGHVS, FQNEAQ. In DNA form, the CDR3 reads TGTGCCAGCAGCATCCATGGCTCTGGGGCCAACGTCCTGACTTTC. The encoded protein is CASSIHGSGANVLTF. The whole variable domain, remainder taken from reference TRBV7-8 and TRBJ2-6, is GAGVSQSPRYKVAKRGQDVALRCDPISGHVSLFWYQQALGQGPEFLTYFQNEAQLDKSGLPSDRFFAERPEGSVSTLKIQRTQQEDSAVYLCASSIHGSGANVLTFGAGSRLTVL.

This chain uses TRBV19 with TRBJ1-5; 9 nucleotides line up with TRBD1. The CDR3 covers 15 residues. With V trimmed by 5 bases and J by 6 bases, 8 bases remained unmatched. In germline, CDR1 is LNHDA, CDR2 SQIVND (reference sequence). CDR3 coding DNA: TGTGCCAGTAGTTCAACAGGGGGCGGGTTTCAGCCCCAGCATTTT. The encoded protein is CASSSTGGGFQPQHF. Using reference TRBV19 and TRBJ1-5 for the parts outside the CDR3, the full variable domain is DGGITQSPKYLFRKEGQNVTLSCEQNLNHDAMYWYRQDPGQGLRLIYYSQIVNDFQKGDIAEGYSVSREKKESFPLTVTSAQKNPTAFYLCASSSTGGGFQPQHFGDGTRLSIL.

A remark on this clonotype: Being one base from a much bigger clone, this may be a read error. This CDR3 is CASGPRQSGEQYF. The CDR3 DNA follows: TGCGCCAGCGGCCCCAGACAAAGCGGCGAGCAGTACTTC. The chain carries TRBV4-1 and TRBJ2-7; D might be TRBD2 (5 bases). The CDR3 covers 13 residues. CDR1 and CDR2 from the germline V gene are MGHRA and YSYEKL. V lost 8 bases to trimming and J lost 6 bases, with 17 bases between them.

The chain is built from TRBV20-1 and TRBJ1-5; a possible D gene is TRBD1 (5 bases). V was cut by 6 bases and J by 6 bases, with 24 bases left in between. Germline V gene lookup returns CDR1 DFQATT and CDR2 SNEGSKA (reference sequence). This CDR3 spans 16 amino acids. This CDR3 reads CSAPVPGREIPQPQHF. The CDR3 DNA sequence: TGCAGTGCCCCTGTACCAGGCAGGGAGATACCTCAGCCCCAGCATTTT.

This chain uses TRBV27 with TRBJ2-1; weak D call: TRBD2 (7 bases). The germline gives CDR1 MNHEY, CDR2 SMNVEV (reference sequence). The CDR3 covers 14 residues. The germline V and J ends were trimmed by 3 bases and 9 bases, with 15 bases remaining between them. The chain's CDR3 is CASSFVGGLGEQFF. CDR3 in DNA: TGTGCCAGCAGTTTTGTGGGGGGGCTCGGTGAGCAGTTCTTC.

This clonotype was picked up one time. Since a much larger clone is just one base distant, this may be a read error. The chain couples TRBV3-1 to TRBJ2-2; D unresolved. The CDR3 has 15 residues. Per the germline V gene, CDR1 is LGHDT and CDR2 is YNNKEL (reference sequence). With 1 base removed from V and 7 bases from J, the gap between germline ends came to 13 bases. In DNA, the CDR3 is TGTGCCAGCAGCCAAGGTGCCCAGATTTACGGGGAGCTGTTTTTT. It translates to CASSQGAQIYGELFF.

The table lists this clonotype with many counts. The DNA of the CDR3 is TGCAGTGCTAGAGATCGGTCAGGGGTACCTTACAATGAGCAGTTCTTC. Its translation: CSARDRSGVPYNEQFF. The gene calls are TRBV20-1 and TRBJ2-1; a weak D match, TRBD1 (6 bases). The CDR3 extends over 16 amino acids. The V and J ends lost 0 bases and 4 bases respectively, with 16 bases between them. From germline, CDR1 is DFQATT and CDR2 SNEGSKA (reference sequence).

The chain employs TRBV6-2 or TRBV6-3 and TRBJ2-7; D may be TRBD2 (6 bases). Germline assignment: CDR1 MNHEY and CDR2 SVGEGT. V lost 8 bases and J 2 bases, leaving 16 bases between the germline ends. The length of the CDR3 is 14 residues. CDR3 region: CASDLGGPTYEQYF. In DNA, the CDR3 is TGTGCCAGCGACTTGGGAGGTCCCACCTACGAGCAGTACTTC.

This clonotype was observed a handful of times. The junction shows a germline mismatch at one end, possibly a read error. The gene calls are TRBV5-6 and TRBJ1-5; 8 bases are shared with TRBD1. Per germline, CDR1 SGHDT and CDR2 YYEEEE. CDR3 length: 13 amino acids. CDR3 nucleotide sequence: TGTGCCGGCAGCGATAACAGGGGGCAGCCCCAGCATTTT. Amino acid sequence: CAGSDNRGQPQHF.

This clonotype was recorded only once. A much larger clone differs from this one at a single base, so this may be a read error. The chain employs TRBV6-6 and TRBJ2-5, with 10 bases fitting TRBD1. V lost 5 bases to trimming and J lost 4 bases; unmatched junction nucleotides: 7. Germline CDR1 is MNHNY and CDR2 is SVGAGI (reference sequence). The CDR3 loop spans 15 amino acids. The CDR3 spells CASSPRQGARETQYF. The CDR3 DNA follows: TGTGCCAGCAGTCCTAGACAGGGGGCGCGAGAGACCCAGTACTTC.

This clonotype was counted a few times. In nucleotides, the CDR3 is TGTGCCAGCAGCCAAGATCTTAAGAGGTTGGGCACAGATACGCAGTATTTT. Translating it yields CASSQDLKRLGTDTQYF. The chain couples TRBV4-2 to TRBJ2-3, with no clear D. This CDR3 has 17 residues. V gave up 0 bases and J gave up 1 base, with 14 bases separating them. Germline CDR1 reads LGHNA; CDR2 reads YNFKEQ.

This chain joins TRBV4-3 and TRBJ2-5, with D uncertain. This CDR3 is built from 17 residues. CDR1 is LGHNA and CDR2 is YSLEER in the germline V gene. V was shortened by 0 bases and J by 2 bases, with 16 bases between the two germline ends. The CDR3 DNA follows: TGCGCCAGCAGCCAAGATCGTTTTTCAGCAGCACAAGAGACCCAGTACTTC. Amino acids: CASSQDRFSAAQETQYF.

This clonotype was observed many times. The V gene is TRBV6-5, the J gene TRBJ2-5; D perhaps matches TRBD2 (6 bases). The CDR3 loop spans 13 amino acids. V was clipped by 4 bases and J by 7 bases, with 13 bases between them. Per the germline V gene, CDR1 is MNHEY and CDR2 is SVGAGI. The CDR3 region has the DNA TGTGCCAGCAGTTTGACTAGACTTGGGACCCAGTACTTC. Its protein is CASSLTRLGTQYF.

The chain employs TRBV19 and TRBJ2-7; no definite D call. The CDR3 loop spans 13 amino acids. V dropped 3 bases and J dropped 2 bases, with 8 bases sitting between them. Germline CDR1 LNHDA, CDR2 SQIVND (reference sequence). The CDR3 DNA follows: TGTGCCAGTAGTATTGGCACAGCCTACGAGCAGTACTTC. Residues: CASSIGTAYEQYF.

This rearrangement joins TRBV12-3 or TRBV12-4 to TRBJ1-1; 8 positions agree with TRBD1. J gave up 5 bases and V 7 bases, and 9 bases lay outside the gene matches. The CDR3 consists of 14 residues. The CDR3 DNA is TGTGCCAGCAATCCCGGCAGGGGGCTTACTGAAGCTTTCTTT. This sequence encodes CASNPGRGLTEAFF.

Turning to this clonotype: Mismatch with germline at one junction end may stem from a read error. This chain connects TRBV25-1 to TRBJ2-7; D remains unclear. Germline CDR1 is MGHDK and CDR2 is SYGVNS. The CDR3 covers 12 residues. DNA for the CDR3: TGTACCAGCAGTCAGACTCGTTATGAGCAGTACTTC. Its protein is CTSSQTRYEQYF.

At least ten counts were recorded for this clonotype. In DNA form, the CDR3 reads TGTGCCACCCAGTGGAGGGGGGCTCTTCTGCCCCAGCATTTT. It codes for CATQWRGALLPQHF. This chain connects TRBV28 to TRBJ1-5; a possible D gene is TRBD1 (6 bases). Germline V gene sequence: CDR1 MDHEN, CDR2 SYDVKM. The CDR3 is 14 residues long. V lost 10 bases, J lost 9 bases, and 22 bases lay in between.

Comments on this clonotype: A far larger clone is one nucleotide away, so this likely arose from a read error. The chain is built from TRBV5-1 and TRBJ2-5; D ambiguous. The CDR3 is made up of 12 amino acids. CDR1 SGHRS and CDR2 YFSETQ come from the germline V gene. In DNA form, the CDR3 reads TGCGCCAGCAGCTTGTACCAAGAGACCCAGAACTTC. Encoded protein: CASSLYQETQNF.

The genes are TRBV16 and TRBJ2-7; D call uncertain. Germline V gene lookup returns CDR1 KGHSY and CDR2 FQNENV. There are 13 residues in the CDR3. Trimming left V 1 base short and J 6 bases short, with 10 bases between. The CDR3 DNA reads as TGTGCCAGCAGCCAATTTCCCAGGCCCGAGCAGTACTTC. Its translation: CASSQFPRPEQYF. The whole variable domain, remainder taken from reference TRBV16 and TRBJ2-7, is GEEVAQTPKHLVRGEGQKAKLYCAPIKGHSYVFWYQQVLKNEFKFLISFQNENVFDETGMPKERFSAKCLPNSPCSLEIQATKLEDSAVYFCASSQFPRPEQYFGPGTRLTVT.

This clonotype showed up many times. This sequence joins TRBV19 and TRBJ1-4; D gene uncertain. Germline V CDR1 and CDR2: LNHDA, SQIVND (reference sequence). The CDR3 has 16 amino acids. V was trimmed by 3 bases and J by 0 bases, leaving 11 bases between them. CDR3 in amino acids: CASSISQIATNEKLFF. DNA of the CDR3: TGTGCCAGTAGTATCTCACAGATTGCAACTAATGAAAAACTGTTTTTT.

The rearrangement joins TRBV30 to TRBJ2-3; D remains unclear. Trimming cost V 5 bases and J 10 bases, with 10 bases left between them. CDR1 is GTSNPN and CDR2 is SVGIG in the germline V gene (reference sequence). CDR3 length: 10 residues. The CDR3 sequence is CAWLPAPQYF. The DNA of the CDR3 is TGTGCCTGGCTCCCCGCTCCGCAGTATTTT.

This clonotype was detected ten times or more. The chain links TRBV2 to TRBJ2-2, with TRBD1 identical over 8 bases. CDR3 size: 15 residues. Germline-derived CDR1 and CDR2 are SNHLY and FYNNEI. V shed 3 bases and J 5 bases; nucleotides not matched to a gene: 5. This CDR3 is CASSDGTGGTGELFF. For the CDR3, the DNA is TGTGCCAGCAGTGACGGTACAGGGGGAACCGGGGAGCTGTTTTTT.

V is TRBV3-1 and J is TRBJ1-2, with 8 bases aligning to TRBD1. The CDR3 totals 14 residues. After removal of 1 base from V and 2 bases from J, the junction contained 0 bases not matched to a gene. Germline V gene sequence: CDR1 LGHDT, CDR2 YNNKEL (reference sequence). Written as DNA, the CDR3 is TGTGCCAGCAGCCAAGGGACAGGGAACTATGGCTACACCTTC. It is translated as CASSQGTGNYGYTF.

This clonotype was detected ten times or more. The rearrangement links TRBV7-2 to TRBJ1-1, with D possibly being TRBD1 (6 bases). V was cut by 4 bases and J by 6 bases, with 12 bases left in between. CDR1 SGHTA and CDR2 FQGNSA come from the germline V gene. CDR3 length equals 13 residues. The CDR3 reads CASSSWGAAEAFF. DNA for the CDR3: TGTGCCAGCAGCTCCTGGGGGGCAGCTGAAGCTTTCTTT.

This clonotype has a handful of counts. This chain joins TRBV27 and TRBJ2-7; no definite D call. This CDR3 comprises 14 residues. Germline assignment: CDR1 MNHEY and CDR2 SMNVEV (reference sequence). The V end lost 5 bases, the J end lost 2 bases, and 13 bases lay between the germline ends. CDR3 nucleotides: TGTGCCAGCAGTGACTTACAGAAAACCTACGAGCAGTACTTC. As protein: CASSDLQKTYEQYF.

This clonotype was found many times. V and J are TRBV29-1 and TRBJ1-1; D remains ambiguous. Germline V gene sequence: CDR1 SQVTM, CDR2 ANQGSEA. This CDR3 comprises 13 residues. Trimming pared 7 bases from V and 4 bases from J, leaving 16 bases between. The CDR3 here is CSAEADLGTEAFF. CDR3 coding DNA: TGCAGCGCCGAGGCCGATCTAGGCACTGAAGCTTTCTTT.

Concerning this clonotype itself: A read error may explain this, as a much larger clone is one base away. This sequence joins TRBV7-2 and TRBJ2-6; the match to TRBD2 covers 9 bases. Germline V gives CDR1 SGHTA, CDR2 FQGNSA. CDR3 length: 20 amino acids. V shed 5 bases, J shed 0 bases, and the junction held 14 bases outside the gene matches. CDR3 coding DNA: TGTGCCAGCAGCCCGGCAAGACTAGCGGCCCTTCCCTCTGGGGCCAACGTCCTGACTTTC. This codes for CASSPARLAALPSGANVLTF.

This clonotype was seen repeatedly, ten times or more. The J gene is TRBJ2-1, the V gene TRBV6-5, with D possibly being TRBD1 or TRBD2 (5 bases each). The CDR3 is made up of 12 amino acids. CDR1 is MNHEY and CDR2 is SVGAGI in the germline V gene. Between the trimmed V and J ends, which lost 2 bases and 9 bases, there was a span of 8 bases. Written as DNA, the CDR3 is TGTGCCAGCAGTTACCGGGACGGTGAGCAGTTCTTC. It encodes CASSYRDGEQFF.